This T cell receptor (beta chain) was recorded in a study of CD8 T cells in ankylosing spondylitis. Whole-study findings and limits: In ankylosing spondylitis patients, matched synovial fluid reportedly showed significant enrichment of disease-linked clones. Certain motif variants had earlier appeared in reactive arthritis synovial fluid and blood.

Of note for this clonotype: Its antigen remains unidentified.

Each CDR3 protein gets one entry after TCRdb re-called the 5' RACE reads with MiXCR. Of 80,000 to 90,000 distinct CDR3 sequences listed, around 26% are singletons. The clonotype was recovered from a male donor with ankylosing spondylitis or in good health (not recorded which). The sample was blood, either unsorted or a sorted T cell fraction (not recorded which).

The CDR3 loop is CASSYEGGLREQYF. The CDR3 DNA follows: TGTGCCAGCAGTTACGAGGGTGGATTGCGGGAGCAGTACTTC. The chain carries TRBV6-5 and TRBJ2-7; D possibly corresponds to TRBD2 (5 bases). V lost 2 bases, J lost 7 bases, and 15 bases lay in between. Looked up from germline, CDR1 is MNHEY and CDR2 is SVGAGI. CDR3 size: 14 residues.